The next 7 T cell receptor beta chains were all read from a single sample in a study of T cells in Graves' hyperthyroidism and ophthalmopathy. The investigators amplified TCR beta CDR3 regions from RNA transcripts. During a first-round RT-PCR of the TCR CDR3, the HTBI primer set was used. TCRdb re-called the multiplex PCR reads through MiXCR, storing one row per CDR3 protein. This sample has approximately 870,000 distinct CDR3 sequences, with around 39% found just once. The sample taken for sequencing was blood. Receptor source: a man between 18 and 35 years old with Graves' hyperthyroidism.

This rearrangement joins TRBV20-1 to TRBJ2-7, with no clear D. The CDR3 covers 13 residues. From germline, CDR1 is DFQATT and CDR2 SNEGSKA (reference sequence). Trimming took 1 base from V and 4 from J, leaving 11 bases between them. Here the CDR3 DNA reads TGCAGTGCTAGAGTGTCACTCTTTTACGAGCAGTACTTC. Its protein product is CSARVSLFYEQYF.

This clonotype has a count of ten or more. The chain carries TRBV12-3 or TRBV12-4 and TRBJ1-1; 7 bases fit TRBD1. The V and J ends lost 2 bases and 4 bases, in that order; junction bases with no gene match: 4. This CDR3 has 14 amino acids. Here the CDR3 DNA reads TGTGCCAGCAGTTTAAACAGGGGTTCCACTGAAGCTTTCTTT. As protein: CASSLNRGSTEAFF.

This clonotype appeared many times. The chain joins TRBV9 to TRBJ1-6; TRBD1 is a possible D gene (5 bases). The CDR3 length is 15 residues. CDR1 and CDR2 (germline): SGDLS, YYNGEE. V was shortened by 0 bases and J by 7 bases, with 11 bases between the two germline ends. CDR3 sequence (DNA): TGTGCCAGCAGCGTAGATGGGGCCTCCAATTCACCCCTCCACTTT. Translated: CASSVDGASNSPLHF.

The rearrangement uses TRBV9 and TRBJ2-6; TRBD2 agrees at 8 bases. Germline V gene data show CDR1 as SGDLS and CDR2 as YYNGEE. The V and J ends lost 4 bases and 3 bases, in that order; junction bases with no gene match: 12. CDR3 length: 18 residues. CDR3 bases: TGTGCCAGCAGCCCCCTTGGGACTAGTCTTAGTGGGGCCAACGTCCTGACTTTC. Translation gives CASSPLGTSLSGANVLTF.

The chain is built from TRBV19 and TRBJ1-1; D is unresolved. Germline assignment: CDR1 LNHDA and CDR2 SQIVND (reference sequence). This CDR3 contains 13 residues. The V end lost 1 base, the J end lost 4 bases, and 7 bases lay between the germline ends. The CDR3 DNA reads TGTGCCAGTAGTATAGTAATCGGCACTGAAGCTTTCTTT. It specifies CASSIVIGTEAFF.

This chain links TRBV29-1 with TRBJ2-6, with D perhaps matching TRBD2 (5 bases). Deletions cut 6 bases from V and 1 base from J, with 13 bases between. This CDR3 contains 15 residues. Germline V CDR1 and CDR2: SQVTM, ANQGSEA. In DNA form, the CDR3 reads TGCAGCGTAACGGTCAGAGGGTCTGGGGCCAACGTCCTGACTTTC. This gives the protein CSVTVRGSGANVLTF.

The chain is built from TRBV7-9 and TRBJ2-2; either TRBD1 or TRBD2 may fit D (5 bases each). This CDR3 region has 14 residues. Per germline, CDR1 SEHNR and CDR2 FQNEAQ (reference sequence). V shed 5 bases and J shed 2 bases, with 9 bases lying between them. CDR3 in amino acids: CASSAWDNTGELFF. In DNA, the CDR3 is TGTGCCAGCAGCGCCTGGGACAACACCGGGGAGCTGTTTTTT.